The next 28 T cell receptor beta chains were all read from a single sample in a study of cytomegalovirus exposure and HLA in healthy donors. The PCR contained 60 Vbeta and 13 Jbeta primers. This table comes from immunoSEQ multiplex PCR, and its TCRdb copy is limited to in-frame clones, with some not included. Here the sample spans 140,000 to 150,000 clones, around 80% being singletons. Sequenced: PBMCs. These receptors all stem from a man in his forties in good health and CMV-seropositive.

The rearrangement links TRBV7-9 to TRBJ2-1; D possibly corresponds to TRBD2 (6 bases). Trimming took 2 bases from V and 5 from J, leaving 25 bases between them. CDR1 is SEHNR and CDR2 is FQNEAQ in the germline V gene (reference sequence). The CDR3 is 19 residues long. The CDR3 here is CASSLPLGNKREIDNEQFF. The CDR3 DNA reads as TGTGCCAGCAGCTTACCCCTAGGTAATAAACGGGAGATCGACAATGAGCAGTTCTTC.

The V gene is TRBV28, the J gene TRBJ2-5; a possible D gene is TRBD1 (6 bases). The DNA end favors TRBJ2-7, so the J call may be wrong. Germline-derived CDR1 and CDR2 are MDHEN and SYDVKM. The CDR3 is made up of 12 amino acids. DNA of the CDR3: TGTGCCAGCAGTGTCCGGACAGCCGAGCAGTACTTC. Translation gives CASSVRTAEQYF.

The V gene is TRBV19, the J gene TRBJ2-1; unclear D gene. Between the trimmed V and J ends, which lost 0 bases and 8 bases, there was a span of 17 bases. CDR1 and CDR2 (germline): LNHDA, SQIVND (reference sequence). This CDR3 is 16 amino acids long. The CDR3 loop reads CASSIDPWPPRDEQFF. CDR3 DNA sequence: TGTGCCAGTAGTATAGATCCGTGGCCACCTAGAGATGAGCAGTTCTTC.

V usage is TRBV11-2 and J usage is TRBJ2-1, with D tentatively TRBD2 (6 bases). Trimming took 8 bases from V and 7 from J, leaving 27 bases between them. The CDR3 totals 17 residues. The V gene's germline CDR1 is SGHAT and CDR2 FQNNGV. The CDR3: CASGIQPGLLIGNEQFF. CDR3 bases: TGTGCCAGCGGGATACAACCGGGACTCCTTATAGGGAATGAGCAGTTCTTC.

The sample holds one count of this clone. The chain combines TRBV29-1 with TRBJ2-1; 12 positions match TRBD2. This CDR3 has 16 residues. Germline CDR1 is SQVTM and CDR2 is ANQGSEA. V lost 2 bases and J lost 3; bases outside the gene matches: 5. DNA for the CDR3: TGCAGCGTTGAACCTTGGACTAGCGGGATCTACAATGAGCAGTTCTTC. Translating gives CSVEPWTSGIYNEQFF.

The rearrangement uses TRBV29-1 and TRBJ2-7; no clear D gene. V was trimmed by 6 bases and J by 6 bases, leaving 9 bases between them. The CDR3 totals 10 residues. Germline V gene sequence: CDR1 SQVTM, CDR2 ANQGSEA. The CDR3 DNA is TGCAGCGTCTTCCCCAGCGAGCAGTACTTC. This encodes CSVFPSEQYF.

The chain couples TRBV13 to TRBJ2-7, with 7 bases identical to TRBD1. There are 13 residues in the CDR3. The V gene end was trimmed by 5 bases and the J gene end by 3 bases; junction bases not matched to a gene: 4. Germline assignment: CDR1 PRHDT and CDR2 FYEKMQ (reference sequence). This chain's CDR3 is CASSGTDHYEQYF. The CDR3 nucleotides are TGTGCCAGCAGCGGGACAGACCACTACGAGCAGTACTTC. Looking up the rest from reference TRBV13 and TRBJ2-7 gives the full variable domain: AAGVIQSPRHLIKEKRETATLKCYPIPRHDTVYWYQQGPGQDPQFLISFYEKMQSDKGSIPDRFSAQQFSDYHSELNMSSLELGDSALYFCASSGTDHYEQYFGPGTRLTVT.

The chain couples TRBV4-3 to TRBJ2-2; 8 bases agree with TRBD1. CDR1 and CDR2 (germline): LGHNA, YSLEER. This CDR3 has 16 residues. V shed 0 bases, J shed 4 bases, and the junction held 4 bases outside the gene matches. CDR3 sequence: CASSQDTTGGTGELFF. Written as DNA, the CDR3 is TGCGCCAGCAGCCAAGATACAACAGGGGGCACCGGGGAGCTGTTTTTT.

The chain recombines TRBV6-5 with TRBJ1-1, with D perhaps matching TRBD1 (5 bases). Germline values: CDR1 MNHEY, CDR2 SVGAGI. This CDR3 spans 14 amino acids. V lost 5 bases to trimming and J lost 1 base, with 11 bases between them. CDR3 nucleotide sequence: TGTGCCAGCAGTCCCGCAGGGTCGAACACTGAAGCTTTCTTT. Its translation is CASSPAGSNTEAFF.

This chain connects TRBV5-6 to TRBJ2-6; 7 bases are a match to TRBD2. The CDR3 contains 18 residues. The junction had 10 bases not matched to a gene; V was cut back by 3 bases and J by 1 base. The germline gives CDR1 SGHDT, CDR2 YYEEEE. CDR3 nucleotide sequence: TGTGCCAGCAGCTGGGGGGGAAACCATCCATCTGGGGCCAACGTCCTGACTTTC. Translating it yields CASSWGGNHPSGANVLTF.

The chain employs TRBV5-8 and TRBJ2-7; 8 bases fit TRBD2. CDR1 is SGHTS, CDR2 YDEGEE, per germline. This CDR3 is built from 14 residues. V shed 0 bases and J 9 bases; nucleotides not matched to a gene: 8. CDR3 protein: CASSLAGGRFGQYF. Here the CDR3 DNA reads TGTGCCAGCAGCTTGGCGGGGGGGAGATTTGGGCAGTACTTC.

V is TRBV27 and J is TRBJ1-2, with a tentative D call TRBD1 (5 bases). Per germline, CDR1 MNHEY and CDR2 SMNVEV (reference sequence). The CDR3 totals 15 residues. Trimming removed 3 bases from V and 4 bases from J, with 15 bases in between. In DNA, the CDR3 is TGTGCCAGCAGTTTGACGCGGGGGGAACTCTATGGCTACACCTTC. It translates to CASSLTRGELYGYTF.

CDR3 sequence (DNA): TGTGCCAGTAGTAGTAGCGGGAGAACGGGCACAGATACGCAGTATTTT. Translated: CASSSSGRTGTDTQYF. The chain uses TRBV19 and TRBJ2-3; 9 positions match TRBD2. V trimming: 4 bases; J trimming: 1 base; junction bases outside the gene matches: 6. The CDR3 totals 16 residues. Looked up from germline, CDR1 is LNHDA and CDR2 is SQIVND (reference sequence).

The chain joins TRBV27 to TRBJ1-2, with D tentatively TRBD1 (5 bases). Germline-derived CDR1 and CDR2 are MNHEY and SMNVEV (reference sequence). The CDR3 contains 13 residues. V shed 8 bases and J shed 5 bases, with 15 bases lying between them. This chain's CDR3 is CASGHKGLYGYTF. The CDR3 nucleotides read TGTGCCAGCGGACATAAGGGACTTTATGGCTACACCTTC.

Only one count was recorded for this clone. The CDR3 sequence is CASTGQTNTEAFF. CDR3 nucleotide sequence: TGTGCCAGCACAGGACAGACGAACACTGAAGCTTTCTTT. The chain links TRBV18 to TRBJ1-1; a weak D match, TRBD1 (6 bases). V was pared by 8 bases and J by 1 base, with 11 bases between. This CDR3 contains 13 residues. Germline values: CDR1 KGHSH, CDR2 LQKENI.

This sequence joins TRBV15 and TRBJ2-1; D is undetermined. Per germline, CDR1 LNHNV and CDR2 YYDKDF (reference sequence). This CDR3 region has 12 residues. Deletions cut 2 bases from V and 9 bases from J, with 8 bases between. The CDR3 region is CATSRPYGEQFF. CDR3 sequence (DNA): TGTGCCACCAGCAGACCTTACGGTGAGCAGTTCTTC.

This chain connects TRBV4-3 to TRBJ2-4, with TRBD2 identical over 7 bases. This CDR3 spans 13 amino acids. Per germline, CDR1 LGHNA and CDR2 YSLEER. Trimming took 1 base from V and 8 from J; bases not matched to a gene: 2. The CDR3 nucleotides are TGCGCCAGCAGCCAAGTGGGGGGGTACATTCAGTACTTC. Amino acids: CASSQVGGYIQYF.

This clone was observed a handful of times. The V call is TRBV5-1, the J call TRBJ1-2; possible D gene TRBD1, 5 bases. This CDR3 is built from 15 residues. V was trimmed by 5 bases and J by 2 bases, leaving 16 bases between them. The V gene's germline CDR1 is SGHRS and CDR2 YFSETQ. CDR3 nucleotides: TGCGCCAGCAGTCCCCGGACACTCATAAACTATGGCTACACCTTC. Protein product: CASSPRTLINYGYTF.

The chain has TRBV4-2 and TRBJ1-2, with 8 positions matching TRBD1. Germline CDR1 LGHNA, CDR2 YNFKEQ. Trimming cost V 0 bases and J 7 bases; bases outside gene matches: 1. The CDR3 contains 13 residues. The CDR3 region is CASSQDGTGGYTF. The DNA of the CDR3 is TGTGCCAGCAGCCAAGATGGGACAGGTGGCTACACCTTC.

V and J are TRBV7-9 and TRBJ1-4; weak D call: TRBD1 (6 bases). This CDR3 spans 14 amino acids. Looked up from germline, CDR1 is SEHNR and CDR2 is FQNEAQ (reference sequence). The germline V and J ends were trimmed by 6 bases and 7 bases, with 15 bases remaining between them. CDR3 protein: CASSNQGLGEKLFF. The CDR3 DNA reads TGTGCCAGCAGTAATCAGGGGCTCGGTGAAAAACTGTTTTTT. The whole variable domain, remainder taken from reference TRBV7-9 and TRBJ1-4, is DTGVSQNPRHKITKRGQNVTFRCDPISEHNRLYWYRQTLGQGPEFLTYFQNEAQLEKSRLLSDRFSAERPKGSFSTLEIQRTEQGDSAMYLCASSNQGLGEKLFFGSGTQLSVL.

This chain joins TRBV4-3 and TRBJ2-4; 8 nucleotides align to TRBD2. Unmatched junction bases numbered 12, after V lost 5 bases and J lost 12 bases. Germline lookup yields CDR1 LGHNA and CDR2 YSLEER. The CDR3 consists of 14 residues. The CDR3 loop reads CASSLGLGSRSQYF. DNA of the CDR3: TGCGCCAGCAGCTTGGGACTAGGCTCACGCAGTCAGTACTTC.

This chain uses TRBV5-4 with TRBJ2-1; no clear D. The CDR3 runs to 15 residues. The V end lost 0 bases, the J end lost 4 bases, and 11 bases lay between the germline ends. The germline CDR1 and CDR2 sequences are SGHNT and YYREEE (reference sequence). The CDR3 here is CASSLGAVPYNEQFF. The DNA of the CDR3 is TGTGCCAGCAGCTTGGGTGCGGTCCCTTACAATGAGCAGTTCTTC.

The V call is TRBV4-2, the J call TRBJ2-3; 7 bases align to TRBD2. The length of the CDR3 is 15 residues. CDR1 and CDR2 (germline): LGHNA, YNFKEQ. V lost 0 bases to trimming and J lost 3 bases; unmatched junction nucleotides: 3. The CDR3 DNA sequence: TGTGCCAGCAGCCAAGATTGGCGGGGGACAGATACGCAGTATTTT. Amino acid sequence: CASSQDWRGTDTQYF.

The chain recombines TRBV2 with TRBJ1-2, with D perhaps matching TRBD1 (5 bases). Trimming removed 7 bases from V and 5 bases from J, with 11 bases in between. This CDR3 spans 12 amino acids. Looked up from germline, CDR1 is SNHLY and CDR2 is FYNNEI. The CDR3 loop is CASTLQGYGYTF. The CDR3 nucleotides are TGTGCCAGCACCCTGCAGGGATATGGCTACACCTTC.

The chain joins TRBV2 to TRBJ2-1; 9 bases agree with TRBD2. J lost 7 bases, V lost 9 bases, and 16 bases had no gene match. Germline CDR1 and CDR2: SNHLY and FYNNEI. The CDR3 is made up of 16 amino acids. Here the CDR3 reads CASTLMGLALGNEQFF. CDR3 nucleotide sequence: TGTGCCAGTACCTTAATGGGACTAGCCCTCGGGAATGAGCAGTTCTTC.

This chain links TRBV4-3 with TRBJ1-4; no firm D call. V was clipped by 4 bases and J by 4 bases, with 10 bases between them. Germline lookup yields CDR1 LGHNA and CDR2 YSLEER. The CDR3 spans 14 residues. The CDR3 reads CASSRAEHNEKLFF. The DNA for the CDR3 is TGCGCCAGCAGCCGCGCGGAACATAATGAAAAACTGTTTTTT.

The V gene is TRBV10-3, the J gene TRBJ2-1; the D gene is possibly TRBD1 (5 bases). The ends were cut back, 8 bases at V and 7 bases at J, with 9 bases in the middle. The length of the CDR3 is 11 residues. Germline values: CDR1 ENHRY, CDR2 SYGVKD. Written as DNA, the CDR3 is TGTGCCATCCAGGGTTCGAATGAGCAGTTCTTC. Amino acid sequence: CAIQGSNEQFF.

J is TRBJ2-7 and V is TRBV28, with 7 bases aligning to TRBD2. Germline V gene data show CDR1 as MDHEN and CDR2 as SYDVKM. This CDR3 is built from 15 residues. V lost 5 bases to trimming and J lost 3 bases; unmatched junction nucleotides: 10. The CDR3 region has the DNA TGTGCCAGCAGTACTTGGGGGGGTTCCAGCTACGAGCAGTACTTC. Its translation: CASSTWGGSSYEQYF. The variable domain in full, completed from reference TRBV28 and TRBJ2-7, reads DVKVTQSSRYLVKRTGEKVFLECVQDMDHENMFWYRQDPGLGLRLIYFSYDVKMKEKGDIPEGYSVSREKKERFSLILESASTNQTSMYLCASSTWGGSSYEQYFGPGTRLTVT.